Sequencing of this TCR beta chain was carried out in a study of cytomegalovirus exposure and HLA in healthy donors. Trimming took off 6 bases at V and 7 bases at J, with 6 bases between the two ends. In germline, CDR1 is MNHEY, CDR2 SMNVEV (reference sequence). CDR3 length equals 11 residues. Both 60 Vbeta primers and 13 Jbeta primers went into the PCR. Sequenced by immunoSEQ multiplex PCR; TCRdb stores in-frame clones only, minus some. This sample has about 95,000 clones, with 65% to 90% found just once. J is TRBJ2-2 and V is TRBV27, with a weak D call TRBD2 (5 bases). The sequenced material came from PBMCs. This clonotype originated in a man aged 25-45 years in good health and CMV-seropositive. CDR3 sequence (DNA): TGTGCCAGCAGGAGGGACGGGGAGCTGTTTTTT. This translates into CASRRDGELFF.